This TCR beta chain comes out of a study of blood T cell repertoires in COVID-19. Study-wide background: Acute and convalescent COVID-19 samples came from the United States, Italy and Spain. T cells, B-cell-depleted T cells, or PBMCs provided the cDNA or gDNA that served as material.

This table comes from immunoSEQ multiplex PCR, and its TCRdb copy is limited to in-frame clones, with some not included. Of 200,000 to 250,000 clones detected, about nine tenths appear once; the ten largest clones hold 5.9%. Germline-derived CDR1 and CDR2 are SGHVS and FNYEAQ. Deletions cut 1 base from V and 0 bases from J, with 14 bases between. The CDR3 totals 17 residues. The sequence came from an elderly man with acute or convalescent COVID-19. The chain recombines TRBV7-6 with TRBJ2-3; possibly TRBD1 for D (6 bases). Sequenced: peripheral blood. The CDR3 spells CASSLGSAGASTDTQYF. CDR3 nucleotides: TGTGCCAGCAGCTTAGGGTCCGCAGGGGCTAGCACAGATACGCAGTATTTT.